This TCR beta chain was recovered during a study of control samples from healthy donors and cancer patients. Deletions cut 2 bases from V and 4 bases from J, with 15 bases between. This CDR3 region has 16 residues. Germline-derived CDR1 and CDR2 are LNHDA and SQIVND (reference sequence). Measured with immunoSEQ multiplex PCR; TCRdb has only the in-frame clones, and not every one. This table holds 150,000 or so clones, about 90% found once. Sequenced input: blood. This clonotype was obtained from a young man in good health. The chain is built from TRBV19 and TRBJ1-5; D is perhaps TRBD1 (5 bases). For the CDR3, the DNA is TGTGCCAGTAGTATATTGGAGGGGCGCGCAAATCAGCCCCAGCATTTT. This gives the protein CASSILEGRANQPQHF. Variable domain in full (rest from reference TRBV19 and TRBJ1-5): DGGITQSPKYLFRKEGQNVTLSCEQNLNHDAMYWYRQDPGQGLRLIYYSQIVNDFQKGDIAEGYSVSREKKESFPLTVTSAQKNPTAFYLCASSILEGRANQPQHFGDGTRLSIL.